Listed below are T cell receptor beta chains from one sample, sequenced in a study of OX40 agonist ivuxolimab in advanced cancers. Data came from immunoSEQ multiplex PCR; TCRdb stores just in-frame clones and leaves some out. The data hold approximately 86,000 clones, with approximately 90% observed a single time. The starting material was CD4+ or CD8+ T cells sorted from blood, obtained in a trial of the OX40 agonist ivuxolimab. The receptors here all came from an adult with an advanced solid tumor such as melanoma, head and neck, liver or kidney cancer. Both conserved end residues are part of each CDR3.

v_gene,j_gene,CDR3aa
TRBV19,TRBJ1-2,CASSPRSGYTF
TRBV18,TRBJ2-7,CASSPPDGSGVYEQYF
TRBV5-1,TRBJ2-3,CASSLRGGDGDTQYF
TRBV19,TRBJ1-2,CASRNRETYGYTF
TRBV18,TRBJ2-1,CASSPPANEQFF
TRBV19,TRBJ2-6,CASRTGTGTGGANVLTF
TRBV6-6,TRBJ2-1,CASSYSRGTTNEQFF
TRBV11-3,TRBJ2-2,CASSLGASGSIGELFF
TRBV5-4,TRBJ2-1,CASSLAGRQDYNEQFF
TRBV10-3,TRBJ2-5,CAISESQGGETQYF
TRBV6-5,TRBJ2-7,CASSLTATSYEQYF
TRBV7-2,TRBJ2-5,CASSPRESGTRTQYF
TRBV5-6,TRBJ2-1,CASSFWGAREQFF
TRBV30,TRBJ1-1,CAWSVQGVTEAFF
TRBV6-5,TRBJ1-5,CASSYWDRGSHQPQHF
TRBV5-4,TRBJ1-1,CASSLYGGPMNTEAFF
TRBV19,TRBJ2-1,CASSMLAGAPLNEQFF
TRBV28,TRBJ1-2,CASLTGTGGYTF
TRBV5-4,TRBJ1-2,CASSLGGYGYTF
TRBV6-5,TRBJ1-2,CASSFGGPYGYTF
TRBV5-1,TRBJ1-6,CASSLVAENNSPLHF
TRBV5-1,TRBJ2-5,CASSPGQGRQETQYF
TRBV6-5,TRBJ1-5,CASSYRVSNQPQHF
TRBV28,TRBJ2-5,CASSQRRETQYF
TRBV9,TRBJ2-5,CASSVGLGGGRETQYF
TRBV28,TRBJ2-7,CASKSGGSFHEQYF
TRBV19,TRBJ2-2,CASPSAGGRDTGELFF
TRBV15,TRBJ2-5,CATSRDFGTGTQETQYF
TRBV18,TRBJ2-1,CASSPSGLANVNEQFF
TRBV2,TRBJ2-4,CASSESPSGANIQYF
TRBV6-1,TRBJ2-7,CASNRDRGYEQYF
TRBV30,TRBJ1-6,CAWSENSPLHF
TRBV27,TRBJ2-1,CASSFRLAGENEQFF
TRBV27,TRBJ1-4,CASSSRSPRGEKLFF
TRBV5-1,TRBJ2-3,CASSISGDLTTDTQYF
TRBV27,TRBJ1-5,CASAGVGGNQPQHF
TRBV28,TRBJ2-1,CASVGNSNEQFF
TRBV6-5,TRBJ2-7,CASGTGYEQYF
TRBV5-4,TRBJ2-7,CASSLRDSYEQYF
TRBV28,TRBJ1-5,CASSWAGSYSNQPQHF
TRBV30,TRBJ2-7,CACSGIRGYEQYF
TRBV9,TRBJ2-3,CASSGQAQGGTDTQYF
TRBV7-9,TRBJ2-1,CASRSAGTDAYNEQFF
TRBV11-2,TRBJ2-7,CASSIQPGQGAYEQYF
TRBV14,TRBJ2-2,CASSPGPTGELFF
TRBV7-2,TRBJ2-1,CASSSGGSYNEQFF
TRBV28,TRBJ2-3,CASSTRLAGSTDTQYF
TRBV30,TRBJ1-6,CAWSSQSSYNSPLHF
TRBV5-4,TRBJ2-3,CASSAIGRGDTQYF
TRBV5-1,TRBJ1-3,CASSLAGTAGNTIYF
TRBV28,NA,CASSSPQTYEQYF
TRBV6-6,TRBJ2-3,CASTQAGTQYF
TRBV2,TRBJ2-2,CASSVRVNTGELFF
TRBV5-4,TRBJ2-5,CASSLTSGIETQYF